A single sample gave rise to the 24 T cell receptor beta chains below, sequenced in a study of a mutant IDH1 vaccine in newly diagnosed glioma. Described time point: week 35, safety follow-up. A single vaccine dose contained 300 ug of mutant IDH1 20-mer peptide, and topical imiquimod was used with it. Their antigens remain unidentified. Generated by immunoSEQ multiplex PCR, the TCRdb table keeps only in-frame clones and is missing some. The sample carries 60,000 to 65,000 clones, about four fifths recorded once. The sample here was PBMCs, taken from a glioma patient whose treatment included an IDH1 peptide vaccine. These receptors were collected from a man aged 35 to 55 with glioma.

There are a few counts of this clone. This chain links TRBV6-4 with TRBJ2-3, with 12 bases lining up with TRBD2. This CDR3 is built from 15 residues. J gave up 4 bases and V 6 bases, and 5 bases lay outside the gene matches. Germline CDR1 MRHNA, CDR2 SNTAGT. The CDR3 DNA reads TGTGCCAGCAGCGAGACTAGCGGGGGTTCAGATACGCAGTATTTT. It yields the protein CASSETSGGSDTQYF.

The chain combines TRBV5-6 with TRBJ2-2; 8 bases match TRBD1. The CDR3 spans 16 residues. With V trimmed by 0 bases and J by 6 bases, 7 bases remained unmatched. Germline-derived CDR1 and CDR2 are SGHDT and YYEEEE. The DNA of the CDR3 is TGTGCCAGCAGCTTGGAGACAGGGGTTATCCCCGGGGAGCTGTTTTTT. Translating it yields CASSLETGVIPGELFF.

This clone was seen once. The rearrangement uses TRBV9 and TRBJ2-2, with 9 bases aligning to TRBD2. Per the germline V gene, CDR1 is SGDLS and CDR2 is YYNGEE. The J segment lost 4 bases and the V segment lost 4 bases, leaving 5 bases of the junction unmatched. This CDR3 region has 15 residues. CDR3 residues: CASSRTSAITGELFF. Written as DNA, the CDR3 is TGTGCCAGCAGCCGGACTAGCGCCATCACCGGGGAGCTGTTTTTT. Full variable domain (remainder filled in from reference TRBV9 and TRBJ2-2): DSGVTQTPKHLITATGQRVTLRCSPRSGDLSVYWYQQSLDQGLQFLIQYYNGEERAKGNILERFSAQQFPDLHSELNLSSLELGDSALYFCASSRTSAITGELFFGEGSRLTVL.

This clone occurred a few times. The chain couples TRBV19 to TRBJ1-1, with 8 bases identical to TRBD1. Germline CDR1 and CDR2: LNHDA and SQIVND (reference sequence). The ends lost 5 bases at V and 5 bases at J; junction bases unmatched: 4. The CDR3 spans 13 residues. The CDR3 nucleotides are TGTGCCAGTAGTTCCAGGGGGCTTACTGAAGCTTTCTTT. Translating it yields CASSSRGLTEAFF.

This chain connects TRBV5-6 to TRBJ2-7; D may correspond to TRBD1 or TRBD2 (5 bases each). Per the germline V gene, CDR1 is SGHDT and CDR2 is YYEEEE. This CDR3 is 14 amino acids long. The V and J ends lost 4 bases and 6 bases respectively, with 17 bases between them. The DNA of the CDR3 is TGTGCCAGCAGCGCCCCGGGACGCGTAGGCGAGCAGTACTTC. It translates to CASSAPGRVGEQYF.

This chain uses TRBV6-5 with TRBJ1-5, with D hard to call. The germline gives CDR1 MNHEY, CDR2 SVGAGI. CDR3 length: 15 residues. V was pared by 0 bases and J by 9 bases, with 15 bases between. Written as DNA, the CDR3 is TGTGCCAGCAGTTACTCGAGGGCGCCCGATTCGCCCCAGCATTTT. This translates into CASSYSRAPDSPQHF.

In this sample, this clone turned up once. The V call is TRBV2, the J call TRBJ2-2; D is uncertain. The CDR3 extends over 15 amino acids. Germline V gene sequence: CDR1 SNHLY, CDR2 FYNNEI. Trimming took 4 bases from V and 1 from J, leaving 10 bases between them. The chain's CDR3 is CASSVVPRNTGELFF. The CDR3 nucleotides are TGTGCCAGCAGTGTGGTCCCAAGGAACACCGGGGAGCTGTTTTTT.

The V call is TRBV19, the J call TRBJ2-3; 9 nucleotides align to TRBD1. Germline lookup yields CDR1 LNHDA and CDR2 SQIVND (reference sequence). Trimming cost V 4 bases and J 2 bases; bases outside gene matches: 4. CDR3 size: 15 residues. CDR3 nucleotide sequence: TGTGCCAGTAGTAGGACAGGGGACATCACAGATACGCAGTATTTT. This translates into CASSRTGDITDTQYF.

This clone was seen just once. This chain connects TRBV6-6 to TRBJ2-2; D gene unclear. Deletions cut 8 bases from V and 1 base from J, with 8 bases between. The CDR3 loop spans 13 amino acids. Per germline, CDR1 MNHNY and CDR2 SVGAGI (reference sequence). The CDR3 bases are TGTGCCAGCCGCACGGGGAACACCGGGGAGCTGTTTTTT. Protein sequence: CASRTGNTGELFF.

The rearrangement links TRBV7-6 to TRBJ1-4; D gene unclear. Germline V gives CDR1 SGHVS, CDR2 FNYEAQ. V shed 1 base and J shed 7 bases, with 13 bases lying between them. The length of the CDR3 is 15 residues. CDR3 amino acids: CASSLGWKFSEKLFF. The CDR3 nucleotides read TGTGCCAGCAGCTTAGGGTGGAAGTTTAGTGAAAAACTGTTTTTT.

This clone occurred once. V and J are TRBV19 and TRBJ1-3; D is undetermined. CDR1 is LNHDA, CDR2 SQIVND, per germline (reference sequence). CDR3 size: 14 residues. The V and J ends lost 7 bases and 3 bases respectively, with 13 bases between them. CDR3 residues: CASTENGFGNTIYF. The DNA for the CDR3 is TGTGCCAGTACCGAAAATGGGTTTGGAAACACCATATATTTT.

This chain links TRBV7-2 with TRBJ1-5; unclear D gene. This CDR3 is built from 19 residues. With 1 base removed from V and 0 bases from J, the gap between germline ends came to 19 bases. Germline V gene sequence: CDR1 SGHTA, CDR2 FQGNSA. The CDR3 bases are TGTGCCAGCAGCTTAGGTGTCCGGCACCAGATCTATAGCAATCAGCCCCAGCATTTT. The encoded protein is CASSLGVRHQIYSNQPQHF.

CDR3 in DNA: TGTGCCAGCGGGGGACGAAGTCAGCCCCAGCATTTT. Translating gives CASGGRSQPQHF. The J gene is TRBJ1-5, the V gene TRBV2; a possible D gene is TRBD1 (5 bases). The germline V gene encodes CDR1 SNHLY and CDR2 FYNNEI. V was cut by 8 bases and J by 6 bases, with 11 bases left in between. The CDR3 runs 12 residues. Supplemented by reference TRBV2 and TRBJ1-5, the full variable domain reads EPEVTQTPSHQVTQMGQEVILRCVPISNHLYFYWYRQILGQKVEFLVSFYNNEISEKSEIFDDQFSVERPDGSNFTLKIRSTKLEDSAMYFCASGGRSQPQHFGDGTRLSIL.

The rearrangement uses TRBV7-2 and TRBJ1-1; a weak D match, TRBD1 (5 bases). The CDR3 is 14 residues long. Trimming took off 5 bases at V and 8 bases at J, with 18 bases between the two ends. Germline values: CDR1 SGHTA, CDR2 FQGNSA. CDR3 region: CASSLRPGSGEAFF. Written as DNA, the CDR3 is TGTGCCAGCAGCCTTCGTCCAGGGTCTGGAGAAGCTTTCTTT.

This sequence joins TRBV7-8 and TRBJ1-3, with 7 bases lining up with TRBD1. Germline V gene sequence: CDR1 SGHVS, CDR2 FQNEAQ. V lost 3 bases to trimming and J lost 1 base; unmatched junction nucleotides: 9. The CDR3 runs 17 residues. As DNA, the CDR3 is TGTGCCAGCAGCTTTGGGAGGGGGCCACCTTCTGGAAACACCATATATTTT. Protein product: CASSFGRGPPSGNTIYF.

The J gene is TRBJ2-7, the V gene TRBV30, with 7 bases lining up with TRBD1. Germline CDR1 and CDR2: GTSNPN and SVGIG (reference sequence). The CDR3 sequence is 13 residues long. The trim removed 3 bases at V and 5 bases at J, leaving 7 bases unmatched. The CDR3 loop reads CAWSPDRLHEQYF. Here the CDR3 DNA reads TGTGCCTGGAGCCCGGACAGGCTCCACGAGCAGTACTTC.

The chain carries TRBV6-5 and TRBJ2-7; D gene unclear. Germline assignment: CDR1 MNHEY and CDR2 SVGAGI. V lost 10 bases and J lost 0, with 10 bases in between. There are 12 residues in the CDR3. CDR3 sequence: CATRPYSYEQYF. As DNA, the CDR3 is TGTGCCACCCGTCCATACTCCTACGAGCAGTACTTC.

The rearrangement links TRBV2 to TRBJ2-7; D not resolved. The CDR3 has 11 amino acids. The V gene's germline CDR1 is SNHLY and CDR2 FYNNEI. V lost 8 bases and J 0 bases, leaving 5 bases between the germline ends. For the CDR3, the DNA is TGTGCCAGCCTCAGCTCCTACGAGCAGTACTTC. Protein sequence: CASLSSYEQYF.

Note on this clone: At one end, the junction sequence differs from germline, possibly due to a read error. V usage is TRBV30 and J usage is TRBJ1-4, with D uncertain. The CDR3 spans 14 residues. Germline loops: CDR1 GTSNPN, CDR2 SVGIG (reference sequence). CDR3 DNA: TGTGCCTGGAGTGTTTGGGGAGCTAATGAAAAGCTGTTTTTT. This encodes CAWSVWGANEKLFF.

The genes are TRBV11-2 and TRBJ1-1; TRBD1 is a possible D gene (5 bases). CDR1 is SGHAT and CDR2 is FQNNGV in the germline V gene. The CDR3 length is 15 residues. The V end lost 5 bases, the J end lost 0 bases, and 13 bases lay between the germline ends. CDR3 amino acids: CASSPRQNMNTEAFF. Here the CDR3 DNA reads TGTGCCAGCAGCCCTCGACAGAACATGAACACTGAAGCTTTCTTT.

The J gene is TRBJ1-2, the V gene TRBV6-5, with 8 positions matching TRBD1. The CDR3 has 14 residues. Looked up from germline, CDR1 is MNHEY and CDR2 is SVGAGI. The J segment lost 5 bases and the V segment lost 5 bases, leaving 7 bases of the junction unmatched. CDR3 nucleotide sequence: TGTGCCAGCAGTCCCAGGGGGCAGATATATGGCTACACCTTC. Translation: CASSPRGQIYGYTF.

This clone was seen just once. The V call is TRBV14, the J call TRBJ1-2; D possibly corresponds to TRBD1 (5 bases). The CDR3 runs 14 residues. The germline V gene has CDR1 SGHDN and CDR2 FVKESK. V was cut by 2 bases and J by 4 bases, with 11 bases left in between. In DNA form, the CDR3 reads TGTGCCAGCAGCCAACCCGGGACTAGCTATGGCTACACCTTC. Translated, it gives CASSQPGTSYGYTF.

This rearrangement joins TRBV5-6 to TRBJ2-5; 13 nucleotides line up with TRBD2. The V gene end was trimmed by 3 bases and the J gene end by 2 bases; junction bases not matched to a gene: 7. CDR3 size: 17 residues. Germline lookup yields CDR1 SGHDT and CDR2 YYEEEE. The DNA for the CDR3 is TGTGCCAGCAGCTCCGGACTAGCGGGAGCCCTACAAGAGACCCAGTACTTC. Translating it yields CASSSGLAGALQETQYF.

The V and J genes are TRBV6-4 and TRBJ2-6; tentatively, D is TRBD1 or TRBD2 (6 bases each). This CDR3 contains 17 residues. Germline-derived CDR1 and CDR2 are MRHNA and SNTAGT. Trimming removed 3 bases from V and 5 bases from J, with 17 bases in between. CDR3 sequence reads: CASSEDGGGGRANVLTF. The CDR3 DNA reads as TGTGCCAGCAGTGAGGACGGAGGGGGAGGTAGGGCCAACGTCCTGACTTTC.